The next 13 T cell receptor beta chains were all read from a single sample in a study of cytomegalovirus exposure and HLA in healthy donors. This PCR relied on a set of 60 Vbeta primers and 13 Jbeta primers. Sequencing used immunoSEQ multiplex PCR; TCRdb keeps in-frame clones, though not all of them. The sample data list some 72,000 clones. Material: PBMCs. The origin of the receptors is a boy aged 5-17 years in good health and CMV-seronegative.

The V and J genes are TRBV2 and TRBJ2-1, with TRBD1 matching 8 bases. CDR3 length: 13 residues. V gave up 5 bases and J gave up 6 bases; unmatched junction bases: 3. Per germline, CDR1 SNHLY and CDR2 FYNNEI. The CDR3 bases are TGTGCCAGCAGTAGAACAGGGGGCAATGAGCAGTTCTTC. Amino acid sequence: CASSRTGGNEQFF.

The CDR3 nucleotides read TGCAGCGGCCTAGCGGGGGGCCCCGACAATGAGCAGTTCTTC. Amino acid sequence: CSGLAGGPDNEQFF. This chain links TRBV29-1 with TRBJ2-1; 11 bases are shared with TRBD2. V shed 7 bases and J 5 bases; nucleotides not matched to a gene: 7. Germline V lookup: CDR1 SQVTM, CDR2 ANQGSEA. This CDR3 has 14 residues.

The V gene is TRBV30, the J gene TRBJ2-1, with a possible D match to TRBD1 (5 bases). This CDR3 region has 11 residues. From germline, CDR1 is GTSNPN and CDR2 SVGIG (reference sequence). V lost 2 bases to trimming and J lost 9 bases, with 8 bases between them. The CDR3: CAWSRGAEQFF. The CDR3 DNA is TGTGCCTGGAGTAGGGGCGCTGAGCAGTTCTTC.

This chain joins TRBV7-9 and TRBJ2-7, with 10 bases fitting TRBD2. Germline CDR1 is SEHNR and CDR2 is FQNEAQ (reference sequence). V shed 1 base, J shed 4 bases, and the junction held 7 bases outside the gene matches. CDR3 size: 16 residues. The CDR3 nucleotides are TGTGCCAGCAGCTTAGTACTAGCGGGATGGACGTACGAGCAGTACTTC. Encoded protein: CASSLVLAGWTYEQYF.

As to this clone: A junction end diverges from the germline sequence, so it may reflect a read error. The V gene is TRBV7-9, the J gene TRBJ2-1, with a weak D call TRBD1 (5 bases). The CDR3 runs 14 residues. Germline V lookup: CDR1 SEHNR, CDR2 FQNEAQ (reference sequence). The CDR3 nucleotides read TGTGCCAGCAGTCAGGGTCGCTCCGACAATGAGCAGTTCTTC. Translating it yields CASSQGRSDNEQFF.

The gene calls are TRBV6-1 and TRBJ2-1; tentatively, D is TRBD2 (7 bases). Germline-derived CDR1 and CDR2 are MNHNS and SASEGT. Trimming took 1 base from V and 6 from J, leaving 13 bases between them. This CDR3 comprises 15 residues. CDR3 in amino acids: CASSEETGGPNEQFF. In nucleotides, the CDR3 is TGTGCCAGCAGTGAAGAGACGGGGGGCCCCAATGAGCAGTTCTTC.

V gene TRBV19 combines with J gene TRBJ2-7, with 14 bases aligning to TRBD2. V lost 3 bases and J lost 0; bases outside the gene matches: 7. The CDR3 has 18 residues. Germline V gene lookup returns CDR1 LNHDA and CDR2 SQIVND (reference sequence). CDR3 in amino acids: CASSIGLAGGPSSYEQYF. As DNA, the CDR3 is TGTGCCAGTAGTATCGGACTAGCGGGGGGACCAAGCTCCTACGAGCAGTACTTC.

The chain has TRBV6-1 and TRBJ2-1; 10 bases match TRBD1. CDR1 and CDR2 (germline): MNHNS, SASEGT. V lost 7 bases to trimming and J lost 4 bases; unmatched junction nucleotides: 4. This CDR3 region has 14 residues. The CDR3 DNA reads TGTGCCAGCACCCCGGGACAGGGGTACAATGAGCAGTTCTTC. It translates to CASTPGQGYNEQFF.

The V call is TRBV6-6, the J call TRBJ1-1; D is unclear. Trimming left V 0 bases short and J 1 base short, with 9 bases between. CDR1 MNHNY and CDR2 SVGAGI come from the germline V gene (reference sequence). The CDR3 runs to 15 residues. CDR3 region: CASSYSDGRNTEAFF. CDR3 coding DNA: TGTGCCAGCAGTTACTCGGACGGGAGGAACACTGAAGCTTTCTTT.

The V call is TRBV5-1, the J call TRBJ1-4, with TRBD1 matching over 7 bases. The germline V gene encodes CDR1 SGHRS and CDR2 YFSETQ. The CDR3 totals 15 residues. J gave up 8 bases and V 4 bases, and 11 bases lay outside the gene matches. The CDR3 nucleotides are TGCGCCAGCAGCACATTTACAGGGGCTGGCGAAAAACTGTTTTTT. Its protein product is CASSTFTGAGEKLFF.

The chain recombines TRBV6-6 with TRBJ2-1, with D possibly matching TRBD2 (6 bases). This CDR3 contains 16 residues. V lost 5 bases and J 0 bases, leaving 14 bases between the germline ends. Germline V CDR1 and CDR2: MNHNY, SVGAGI (reference sequence). CDR3 sequence reads: CASSAKRGSSYNEQFF. The CDR3 bases are TGTGCCAGCAGTGCCAAACGGGGGAGCTCCTACAATGAGCAGTTCTTC.

The rearrangement links TRBV19 to TRBJ2-5; 9 positions match TRBD2. From germline, CDR1 is LNHDA and CDR2 SQIVND (reference sequence). The CDR3 is 14 amino acids. With 3 bases clipped from V and 3 bases from J, the junction kept 2 bases outside the gene matches. The CDR3 bases are TGTGCCAGTAGTATGGCTAGCGGGAAAGAGACCCAGTACTTC. This gives the protein CASSMASGKETQYF.

The chain uses TRBV5-1 and TRBJ2-7, with D unresolved. V lost 1 base to trimming and J lost 0 bases, with 2 bases between them. Germline values: CDR1 SGHRS, CDR2 YFSETQ. The CDR3 consists of 12 residues. CDR3 coding DNA: TGCGCCAGCAGCTTGTACTCCTACGAGCAGTACTTC. The encoded protein is CASSLYSYEQYF. Using reference TRBV5-1 and TRBJ2-7 for the parts outside the CDR3, the full variable domain is KAGVTQTPRYLIKTRGQQVTLSCSPISGHRSVSWYQQTPGQGLQFLFEYFSETQRNKGNFPGRFSGRQFSNSRSEMNVSTLELGDSALYLCASSLYSYEQYFGPGTRLTVT.